Listed here is a single T cell receptor beta chain. The V end was cut by 8 bases, the J end by 0 bases, with 18 bases between. From germline, CDR1 is ENHRY and CDR2 SYGVKD. The CDR3 is 16 residues long. The data originate from a study of chemoradiotherapy in HPV16-positive cancers. About the study: Candidate HPV-specific clones and shared TCR motifs came from a couple of HPV16-positive patients.

Assay used: immunoSEQ multiplex PCR; TCRdb lists only in-frame clones, some missing. The table has 9,500 to 15,000 clones, roughly nine tenths seen once; the top ten hold roughly 2.8%. The material sequenced was blood, taken from a patient who underwent chemoradiotherapy. This sequence joins TRBV10-3 and TRBJ2-3, with D possibly TRBD1 on 5 matching bases. This sequence was found in a human donor with HPV-associated anogenital cancer. The CDR3 region has the DNA TGTGCCATCGGGGCGGATCAAGACTCTAGCACAGATACGCAGTATTTT. It codes for CAIGADQDSSTDTQYF.